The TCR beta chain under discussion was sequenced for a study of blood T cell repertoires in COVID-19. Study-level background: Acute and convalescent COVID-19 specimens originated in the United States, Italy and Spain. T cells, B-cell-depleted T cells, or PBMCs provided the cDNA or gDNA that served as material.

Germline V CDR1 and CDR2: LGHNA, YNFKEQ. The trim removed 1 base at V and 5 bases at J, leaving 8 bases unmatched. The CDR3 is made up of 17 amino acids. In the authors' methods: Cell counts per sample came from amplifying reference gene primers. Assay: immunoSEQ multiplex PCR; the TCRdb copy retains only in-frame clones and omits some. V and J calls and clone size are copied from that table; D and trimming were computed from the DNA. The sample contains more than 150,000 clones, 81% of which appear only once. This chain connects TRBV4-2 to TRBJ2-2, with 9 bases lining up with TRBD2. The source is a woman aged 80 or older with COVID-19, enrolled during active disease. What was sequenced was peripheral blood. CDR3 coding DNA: TGTGCCAGCAGCCAAGTTTATGGGACTAGCTGGACCGGGGAGCTGTTTTTT. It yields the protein CASSQVYGTSWTGELFF.